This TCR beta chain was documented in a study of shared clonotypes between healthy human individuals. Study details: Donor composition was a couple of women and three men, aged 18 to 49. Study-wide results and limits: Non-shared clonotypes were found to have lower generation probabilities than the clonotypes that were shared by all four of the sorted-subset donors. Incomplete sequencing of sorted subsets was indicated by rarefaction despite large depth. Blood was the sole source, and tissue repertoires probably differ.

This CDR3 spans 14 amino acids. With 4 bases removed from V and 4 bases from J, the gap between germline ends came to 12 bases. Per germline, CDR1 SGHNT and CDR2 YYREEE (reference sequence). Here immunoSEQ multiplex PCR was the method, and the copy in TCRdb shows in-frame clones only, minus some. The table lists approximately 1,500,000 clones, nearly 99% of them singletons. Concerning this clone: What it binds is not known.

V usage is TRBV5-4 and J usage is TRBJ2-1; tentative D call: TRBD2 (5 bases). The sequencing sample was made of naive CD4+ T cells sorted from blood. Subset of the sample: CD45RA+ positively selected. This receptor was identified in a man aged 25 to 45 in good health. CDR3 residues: CASSPEASYNEQFF. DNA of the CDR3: TGTGCCAGCAGCCCGGAGGCTAGTTACAATGAGCAGTTCTTC.